This TCR beta chain comes out of a study of blood T cell repertoires in COVID-19. Overall study: T cells, B-cell-depleted T cells, or PBMCs supplied cDNA or gDNA.

Original data processing: Amplification of reference gene primers provided the estimated nucleated cell counts. Data came from immunoSEQ multiplex PCR; TCRdb stores just in-frame clones and leaves some out. That table is the source of V, J and clone size, and D and trimming were worked out from the DNA. The sample includes 95,000 to 150,000 clones, 75% to 90% seen only once; the top ten take 3.2%. Seattle's cohort entered during active infection and was followed longitudinally. Material: peripheral blood. The TCR sequence derives from a woman of 80 years or more with COVID-19, enrolled during active disease.

CDR3 nucleotide sequence: TGTGCCAGCAGCTTAGTCGTCGATCAGCCCCAGCATTTT. The encoded protein is CASSLVVDQPQHF. The genes are TRBV7-2 and TRBJ1-5; D is undetermined. This CDR3 is built from 13 residues. Trimming cost V 1 base and J 5 bases, with 6 bases left between them. From germline, CDR1 is SGHTA and CDR2 FQGNSA.